A selection of T cell receptor beta chains follows, all from one sample in a study of OX40 agonist ivuxolimab in advanced cancers. Data came from immunoSEQ multiplex PCR; TCRdb stores just in-frame clones and leaves some out. This table has about 12,000 clones, 75% to 85% appearing once. Sequenced material: CD4+ or CD8+ T cells sorted from blood, taken in a trial of the OX40 agonist ivuxolimab. The receptor source for this set is an adult with an advanced solid tumor such as melanoma, head and neck, liver or kidney cancer. Each CDR3 is given with its conserved first and last residue. D genes are given only for firm matches. Only some rows state a clone size, as once, few, many or a class for expanded clones.

d_gene: TRBD2
abundance: -
j_gene: TRBJ2-2
v_gene: TRBV9
CDR3aa: CASSVPRERENTGELFF
CDR3nt: TGTGCCAGCAGCGTCCCCCGGGAGCGGGAGAACACCGGGGAGCTGTTTTTT

d_gene: -
abundance: -
j_gene: TRBJ2-7
v_gene: TRBV6-1
CDR3aa: CASRGLHPSYEQYF
CDR3nt: TGTGCCAGCAGGGGACTGCACCCCTCCTACGAGCAGTACTTC

d_gene: TRBD2
abundance: -
j_gene: TRBJ2-3
v_gene: TRBV11-2
CDR3aa: CASSLPLAGGGADTQYF
CDR3nt: TGTGCCAGCAGCTTACCCTTAGCGGGAGGGGGCGCAGATACGCAGTATTTT

d_gene: -
abundance: -
j_gene: TRBJ2-7
v_gene: TRBV7-6
CDR3aa: CASSLVGSPYEQYF
CDR3nt: TGTGCCAGCAGCTTAGTTGGCAGTCCCTACGAGCAGTACTTC

d_gene: TRBD1
abundance: -
j_gene: TRBJ2-5
v_gene: TRBV5-6
CDR3aa: CASSLYQGAPLETQYF
CDR3nt: TGTGCCAGCAGCTTGTACCAGGGGGCGCCCCTAGAGACCCAGTACTTC

d_gene: -
abundance: -
j_gene: TRBJ1-1
v_gene: TRBV7-3
CDR3aa: CASSSLDREEAFF
CDR3nt: TGTGCCAGCAGCTCCCTAGACAGAGAAGAAGCTTTCTTT

d_gene: -
abundance: -
j_gene: TRBJ2-7
v_gene: TRBV6-5
CDR3aa: CASSSGRGKHEQYF
CDR3nt: TGTGCCAGCAGTTCGGGACGGGGCAAGCACGAGCAGTACTTC

d_gene: TRBD2
abundance: -
j_gene: TRBJ2-3
v_gene: TRBV9
CDR3aa: CASSVEPSGVDTQYF
CDR3nt: TGTGCCAGCAGCGTAGAGCCTAGCGGGGTCGATACGCAGTATTTT

d_gene: -
abundance: -
j_gene: TRBJ1-2
v_gene: TRBV27
CDR3aa: CASSSRVGGYTF
CDR3nt: TGTGCCAGCAGTTCCAGGGTTGGTGGCTACACCTTC

d_gene: TRBD1
abundance: -
j_gene: TRBJ1-2
v_gene: TRBV5-6
CDR3aa: CASSFGQGAGYTF
CDR3nt: TGTGCCAGCAGCTTTGGACAGGGGGCTGGCTACACCTTC

d_gene: TRBD1
abundance: -
j_gene: TRBJ2-7
v_gene: TRBV7-8
CDR3aa: CASRPRRGTEQYF
CDR3nt: TGTGCCAGCAGACCTCGCAGGGGGACCGAGCAGTACTTC

d_gene: -
abundance: -
j_gene: TRBJ2-5
v_gene: TRBV6-8
CDR3aa: CASRNPSGETQYF
CDR3nt: TGTGCCAGCAGAAACCCCTCAGGGGAGACCCAGTACTTC

d_gene: TRBD1
abundance: -
j_gene: TRBJ1-1
v_gene: TRBV6-1
CDR3aa: CASSQGAGTEAFF
CDR3nt: TGTGCCAGCAGCCAGGGGGCAGGCACTGAAGCTTTCTTT

d_gene: -
abundance: -
j_gene: TRBJ1-2
v_gene: TRBV27
CDR3aa: CASSPPPEGNYGYTF
CDR3nt: TGTGCCAGCAGTCCCCCCCCCGAGGGAAACTATGGCTACACCTTC

d_gene: TRBD2
abundance: few
j_gene: TRBJ2-3
v_gene: TRBV7-9
CDR3aa: CASSPTSGRGKNTQYF
CDR3nt: TGTGCCAGCAGCCCGACTAGCGGGAGGGGAAAAAATACGCAGTATTTT

d_gene: -
abundance: -
j_gene: TRBJ2-7
v_gene: TRBV5-8
CDR3aa: CASSLAVWTDEQYF
CDR3nt: TGTGCCAGCAGCTTAGCTGTTTGGACCGACGAGCAGTACTTC

d_gene: TRBD1
abundance: -
j_gene: TRBJ1-1
v_gene: TRBV6-1
CDR3aa: CATTGQGEAFF
CDR3nt: TGTGCCACGACCGGACAGGGAGAAGCTTTCTTT

d_gene: -
abundance: -
j_gene: TRBJ1-2
v_gene: TRBV5-1
CDR3aa: CASSLGRGTTSNYGYTF
CDR3nt: TGCGCCAGCAGCTTGGGACGGGGGACCACTTCCAACTATGGCTACACCTTC

d_gene: -
abundance: -
j_gene: TRBJ2-7
v_gene: TRBV19
CDR3aa: CASSPGTRDYEQYF
CDR3nt: TGTGCCAGTAGTCCCGGGACACGGGACTACGAGCAGTACTTC

d_gene: TRBD1
abundance: -
j_gene: TRBJ1-4
v_gene: TRBV7-9
CDR3aa: CASSSSRGLANEKLFF
CDR3nt: TGTGCCAGCAGCTCAAGCAGGGGGCTGGCTAATGAAAAACTGTTTTTT

d_gene: TRBD2
abundance: -
j_gene: TRBJ2-7
v_gene: TRBV5-5
CDR3aa: CASSFGTSGKDSYEQYF
CDR3nt: TGTGCCAGCAGTTTCGGGACTAGCGGGAAAGACTCCTACGAGCAGTACTTC

d_gene: -
abundance: -
j_gene: TRBJ2-7
v_gene: TRBV18
CDR3aa: CASSLTGSYEQYF
CDR3nt: TGTGCCAGCTCACTCACAGGCTCCTACGAGCAGTACTTC

d_gene: -
abundance: -
j_gene: TRBJ2-3
v_gene: TRBV6-4
CDR3aa: CASSAGDPDTQYF
CDR3nt: TGTGCCAGCAGTGCAGGTGACCCAGATACGCAGTATTTT

d_gene: TRBD2
abundance: once
j_gene: TRBJ2-3
v_gene: TRBV25-1
CDR3aa: CASSELAGGPTDTQYF
CDR3nt: TGTGCCAGCAGTGAATTGGCGGGAGGGCCGACAGATACGCAGTATTTT

d_gene: -
abundance: -
j_gene: TRBJ1-5
v_gene: TRBV6-1
CDR3aa: CASSEIGGGDQPQHF
CDR3nt: TGTGCCAGCAGTGAGATCGGCGGGGGAGATCAGCCCCAGCATTTT

d_gene: -
abundance: -
j_gene: TRBJ2-7
v_gene: TRBV10-2
CDR3aa: CASRFSYEQYF
CDR3nt: TGCGCCAGCCGGTTCTCCTACGAGCAGTACTTC

d_gene: -
abundance: -
j_gene: TRBJ2-7
v_gene: TRBV6-6
CDR3aa: CASKDHEDLYYEQYF
CDR3nt: TGTGCCAGCAAGGATCATGAGGATCTCTACTACGAGCAGTACTTC

d_gene: -
abundance: -
j_gene: TRBJ2-5
v_gene: TRBV6-6
CDR3aa: CASRPTTAWETQYF
CDR3nt: TGTGCCAGCAGACCGACCACGGCCTGGGAGACCCAGTACTTC

d_gene: -
abundance: -
j_gene: TRBJ2-3
v_gene: TRBV5-5
CDR3aa: CASSLTTGGADTQYF
CDR3nt: TGTGCCAGCAGCTTGACGACGGGTGGGGCAGATACGCAGTATTTT

d_gene: TRBD1
abundance: -
j_gene: TRBJ2-5
v_gene: TRBV4-1
CDR3aa: CASSPRQGEGETQYF
CDR3nt: TGCGCCAGCAGCCCAAGACAGGGGGAGGGAGAGACCCAGTACTTC

d_gene: TRBD2
abundance: -
j_gene: TRBJ2-1
v_gene: TRBV5-4
CDR3aa: CASSLAGSYNEQFF
CDR3nt: TGTGCCAGCAGCCTAGCGGGATCCTACAATGAGCAGTTCTTC

d_gene: TRBD2
abundance: -
j_gene: TRBJ2-1
v_gene: TRBV19
CDR3aa: CASSLAGGSYNEQFF
CDR3nt: TGTGCCAGTAGTTTGGCGGGGGGCTCCTACAATGAGCAGTTCTTC

d_gene: -
abundance: -
j_gene: TRBJ2-7
v_gene: TRBV5-3
CDR3aa: CASSLVGPHLF
CDR3nt: TGTGCCAGCAGCTTAGTTGGGCCCCACCTCTTC

d_gene: -
abundance: -
j_gene: TRBJ2-3
v_gene: TRBV12-5
CDR3aa: CASVRLVEGLNTQYF
CDR3nt: TGTGCTAGTGTCCGACTAGTAGAGGGCCTCAATACGCAGTATTTT

d_gene: -
abundance: -
j_gene: TRBJ2-3
v_gene: TRBV21-1
CDR3aa: CAGPSDRENTDTQYF
CDR3nt: TGTGCCGGCCCGTCTGACAGGGAGAATACAGATACGCAGTATTTT

d_gene: -
abundance: once
j_gene: TRBJ2-7
v_gene: TRBV11-1
CDR3aa: CASSATYYEQYF
CDR3nt: TGTGCCAGCAGCGCGACCTACTACGAGCAGTACTTC